This T cell receptor beta chain came from a study of blood T cell repertoires in COVID-19. Study overall: Spain, Italy and the United States supplied samples that represented acute and convalescent COVID-19. PBMCs, B-cell-depleted T cells, or T cells were the source of the cDNA or gDNA that made up the material.

This clone was counted once. The CDR3 consists of 16 residues. Looked up from germline, CDR1 is SGHNT and CDR2 is YYREEE (reference sequence). J gave up 0 bases and V 5 bases, and 7 bases lay outside the gene matches. Source study methods: The authors estimated nucleated cell counts from reference gene primer amplification. Assay used: immunoSEQ multiplex PCR; TCRdb lists only in-frame clones, some missing. V and J calls and clone size follow that table, whereas D and trimming were derived from the DNA. The sample contains about 280,000 clones, roughly 85% of which appear only once. The chain recombines TRBV5-4 with TRBJ2-2; 7 bases are a match to TRBD1. The specimen was peripheral blood. The clonotype was recovered from a man in his forties or fifties with active or convalescent COVID-19. The CDR3 protein is CASSRRQGSNTGELFF. In DNA, the CDR3 is TGTGCCAGCAGTCGACGACAGGGCTCGAACACCGGGGAGCTGTTTTTT.